This TCR beta chain comes out of a study of blood T cell repertoires in COVID-19. Study in general: COVID-19 samples collected from the United States, Italy and Spain covered acute and convalescent phases. PBMCs, B-cell-depleted T cells, or T cells were the source of the cDNA or gDNA that made up the material.

As processed by the authors: Amplification of reference gene primers was used by the study to estimate nucleated cell counts. Generated by immunoSEQ multiplex PCR, the TCRdb table keeps only in-frame clones and is missing some. V and J calls and clone size are copied from that table; D and trimming were computed from the DNA. The table shows 200,000 to 300,000 clones, with roughly 84% occurring only once. V lost 0 bases and J 10 bases, leaving 13 bases between the germline ends. The CDR3 extends over 14 amino acids. Germline V gives CDR1 LGHNA, CDR2 YSLEER. The V call is TRBV4-3, the J call TRBJ2-1, with a weak D call TRBD1 (6 bases). The receptor was isolated from a man aged 40-50 years with acute or convalescent COVID-19. Material for sequencing was peripheral blood. This CDR3 is CASSQEGTPREQFF. The CDR3 nucleotides are TGCGCCAGCAGCCAAGAAGGGACACCGAGGGAGCAGTTCTTC.